These 12 T cell receptor beta chains originate from one sample sequenced in a study of T cells in Graves' hyperthyroidism and ophthalmopathy. RNA transcripts were the template for amplifying TCR beta CDR3 regions. In the first-round RT-PCR of the TCR CDR3, the HTBI primer set was used. Each CDR3 protein is one row after TCRdb ran MiXCR on the multiplex PCR reads. Among a few hundred thousand distinct CDR3 sequences listed, approximately 13% were seen once. Sequenced: blood. These receptors originate from a woman in her late teens or twenties with Graves' hyperthyroidism.

The chain links TRBV9 to TRBJ2-3; D assignment may be TRBD1 or TRBD2 (5 bases each). Germline assignment: CDR1 SGDLS and CDR2 YYNGEE. The V gene lost 0 bases and the J gene lost 7 bases, with 15 bases spanning the gap. The CDR3 is 15 residues long. CDR3 protein: CASSVEKRWGNTQYF. The CDR3 DNA is TGTGCCAGCAGCGTAGAAAAGCGCTGGGGGAATACGCAGTATTTT.

This clonotype was counted many times. V gene TRBV27 combines with J gene TRBJ2-5, with TRBD1 as a possible D gene (6 bases). The CDR3 is 12 amino acids. Trimming cost V 7 bases and J 7 bases, with 13 bases left between them. The V gene's germline CDR1 is MNHEY and CDR2 SMNVEV (reference sequence). The CDR3 spells CASTTGGGTQYF. DNA of the CDR3: TGTGCCAGCACGACAGGCGGCGGGACCCAGTACTTC.

Details on this clonotype: Being one base from a much bigger clone, this may be a read error. The CDR3 loop is CSVEWGSTETFF. The CDR3 DNA is TGCAGCGTTGAATGGGGAAGCACTGAAACTTTCTTT. This chain uses TRBV29-1 with TRBJ1-1, with unresolved D. Germline V gives CDR1 SQVTM, CDR2 ANQGSEA. The CDR3 contains 12 residues.

This clonotype was counted between two and nine times. This sequence joins TRBV5-4 and TRBJ2-2, with 7 bases aligning to TRBD2. CDR1 is SGHNT and CDR2 is YYREEE in the germline V gene (reference sequence). There are 15 residues in the CDR3. V gave up 0 bases and J gave up 6 bases; unmatched junction bases: 5. The CDR3 coding sequence is TGTGCCAGCAGCTTGGAAGCGGGGAGGTCCGGGGAGCTGTTTTTT. It yields the protein CASSLEAGRSGELFF.

This clonotype has at least ten counts. The gene calls are TRBV12-5 and TRBJ2-1; 9 bases agree with TRBD1. The V gene end was trimmed by 0 bases and the J gene end by 5 bases; junction bases not matched to a gene: 17. CDR1 is LGHNT and CDR2 is FRNRAP in the germline V gene. The CDR3 runs 20 residues. CDR3 coding DNA: TGTGCTAGTGGTTTGGTTGAGGGGACAGGGTCGTTAGGGGTCCACAATGAGCAGTTCTTC. The encoded protein is CASGLVEGTGSLGVHNEQFF.

This clonotype has a count of ten or more. The chain links TRBV28 to TRBJ2-7; perhaps TRBD1 as D (6 bases). V lost 6 bases, J lost 0 bases, and 18 bases lay in between. Germline assignment: CDR1 MDHEN and CDR2 SYDVKM. The CDR3 consists of 16 residues. This chain's CDR3 is CASSQPRDNLSYEQYF. In DNA form, the CDR3 reads TGTGCCAGCAGCCAGCCCCGGGACAACCTCTCCTACGAGCAGTACTTC.

V is TRBV27 and J is TRBJ2-6; the D gene could be TRBD1 or TRBD2 (5 bases each). V lost 5 bases to trimming and J lost 2 bases, with 10 bases between them. Germline CDR1 and CDR2: MNHEY and SMNVEV (reference sequence). This CDR3 is 15 amino acids long. CDR3 loop: CASSPRGAGANVLTF. CDR3 sequence (DNA): TGTGCCAGCAGTCCCCGGGGCGCTGGGGCCAACGTCCTGACTTTC.

The chain recombines TRBV5-4 with TRBJ2-3, with unresolved D. Deletions cut 3 bases from V and 0 bases from J, with 11 bases between. Germline CDR1 and CDR2: SGHNT and YYREEE (reference sequence). CDR3 length equals 15 residues. CDR3 sequence reads: CASSSPKVSTDTQYF. In nucleotides, the CDR3 is TGTGCCAGCAGCTCCCCGAAGGTCAGCACAGATACGCAGTATTTT.

The table lists this clonotype with a few counts. The chain joins TRBV4-2 to TRBJ1-1; D uncertain. The CDR3 covers 14 residues. Germline CDR1 LGHNA, CDR2 YNFKEQ. V gave up 4 bases and J gave up 1 base, with 10 bases separating them. The CDR3 sequence: CASSPPSQNTEAFF. Written as DNA, the CDR3 is TGTGCCAGCAGCCCCCCCTCGCAGAACACTGAAGCTTTCTTT.

On this clonotype: This sequence may be a read error, since a much larger clone differs from it by one base. V is TRBV3-1 and J is TRBJ2-7, with no clear D. V was trimmed by 1 base and J by 3 bases, leaving 13 bases between them. The CDR3 length is 15 residues. Germline assignment: CDR1 LGHDT and CDR2 YNNKEL (reference sequence). CDR3 bases: TGTGCCAGCAGCCAAGGAACCCGAGGCCTCTACGAGCAGTACTTC. Encoded protein: CASSQGTRGLYEQYF.

This clonotype was detected ten times or more. The rearrangement uses TRBV11-2 and TRBJ2-7; D remains unclear. Trimming removed 1 base at V and 0 bases at J, with 10 bases between. The CDR3 length is 15 residues. CDR1 and CDR2 from the germline V gene are SGHAT and FQNNGV. This CDR3 reads CASSLGWEISYEQYF. CDR3 bases: TGTGCCAGCAGCTTAGGGTGGGAAATCTCCTACGAGCAGTACTTC. Based on the CDR3 plus reference TRBV11-2 and TRBJ2-7, the full variable domain is EAGVAQSPRYKIIEKRQSVAFWCNPISGHATLYWYQQILGQGPKLLIQFQNNGVVDDSQLPKDRFSAERLKGVDSTLKIQPAKLEDSAVYLCASSLGWEISYEQYFGPGTRLTVT.

In its sample, this clonotype was seen a few times. The chain couples TRBV9 to TRBJ1-1, with 10 bases identical to TRBD1. This CDR3 comprises 13 residues. The V and J ends lost 4 bases and 11 bases, in that order; junction bases with no gene match: 8. CDR1 SGDLS and CDR2 YYNGEE come from the germline V gene. Here the CDR3 reads CASSLDRGSVAFF. CDR3 sequence (DNA): TGTGCCAGCAGCCTGGACAGGGGGTCAGTGGCTTTCTTT.